This T cell receptor beta chain was found in a study of T cell changes during pregnancy in multiple sclerosis. The CDR3 contains 16 residues. The V segment lost 2 bases and the J segment 3 bases; nucleotides outside the gene matches: 6. The V gene's germline CDR1 is SGHRS and CDR2 YFSETQ. Clones were sequenced by immunoSEQ multiplex PCR, and TCRdb holds only the in-frame ones, with some missing. Of about 24,000 clones in the sample, around 85% are singletons; the top ten hold approximately 15%. The origin of this receptor is a female donor in good health, enrolled as a control in a pregnancy study. The sample here was CD8+ T cells from peripheral blood mononuclear cells, taken in the first trimester of pregnancy. The chain employs TRBV5-1 and TRBJ2-5; TRBD2 matches 11 bases. CDR3 loop: CASSFSASGRKETQYF. The CDR3 nucleotides read TGCGCCAGCAGCTTCTCGGCTAGCGGGAGGAAAGAGACCCAGTACTTC.